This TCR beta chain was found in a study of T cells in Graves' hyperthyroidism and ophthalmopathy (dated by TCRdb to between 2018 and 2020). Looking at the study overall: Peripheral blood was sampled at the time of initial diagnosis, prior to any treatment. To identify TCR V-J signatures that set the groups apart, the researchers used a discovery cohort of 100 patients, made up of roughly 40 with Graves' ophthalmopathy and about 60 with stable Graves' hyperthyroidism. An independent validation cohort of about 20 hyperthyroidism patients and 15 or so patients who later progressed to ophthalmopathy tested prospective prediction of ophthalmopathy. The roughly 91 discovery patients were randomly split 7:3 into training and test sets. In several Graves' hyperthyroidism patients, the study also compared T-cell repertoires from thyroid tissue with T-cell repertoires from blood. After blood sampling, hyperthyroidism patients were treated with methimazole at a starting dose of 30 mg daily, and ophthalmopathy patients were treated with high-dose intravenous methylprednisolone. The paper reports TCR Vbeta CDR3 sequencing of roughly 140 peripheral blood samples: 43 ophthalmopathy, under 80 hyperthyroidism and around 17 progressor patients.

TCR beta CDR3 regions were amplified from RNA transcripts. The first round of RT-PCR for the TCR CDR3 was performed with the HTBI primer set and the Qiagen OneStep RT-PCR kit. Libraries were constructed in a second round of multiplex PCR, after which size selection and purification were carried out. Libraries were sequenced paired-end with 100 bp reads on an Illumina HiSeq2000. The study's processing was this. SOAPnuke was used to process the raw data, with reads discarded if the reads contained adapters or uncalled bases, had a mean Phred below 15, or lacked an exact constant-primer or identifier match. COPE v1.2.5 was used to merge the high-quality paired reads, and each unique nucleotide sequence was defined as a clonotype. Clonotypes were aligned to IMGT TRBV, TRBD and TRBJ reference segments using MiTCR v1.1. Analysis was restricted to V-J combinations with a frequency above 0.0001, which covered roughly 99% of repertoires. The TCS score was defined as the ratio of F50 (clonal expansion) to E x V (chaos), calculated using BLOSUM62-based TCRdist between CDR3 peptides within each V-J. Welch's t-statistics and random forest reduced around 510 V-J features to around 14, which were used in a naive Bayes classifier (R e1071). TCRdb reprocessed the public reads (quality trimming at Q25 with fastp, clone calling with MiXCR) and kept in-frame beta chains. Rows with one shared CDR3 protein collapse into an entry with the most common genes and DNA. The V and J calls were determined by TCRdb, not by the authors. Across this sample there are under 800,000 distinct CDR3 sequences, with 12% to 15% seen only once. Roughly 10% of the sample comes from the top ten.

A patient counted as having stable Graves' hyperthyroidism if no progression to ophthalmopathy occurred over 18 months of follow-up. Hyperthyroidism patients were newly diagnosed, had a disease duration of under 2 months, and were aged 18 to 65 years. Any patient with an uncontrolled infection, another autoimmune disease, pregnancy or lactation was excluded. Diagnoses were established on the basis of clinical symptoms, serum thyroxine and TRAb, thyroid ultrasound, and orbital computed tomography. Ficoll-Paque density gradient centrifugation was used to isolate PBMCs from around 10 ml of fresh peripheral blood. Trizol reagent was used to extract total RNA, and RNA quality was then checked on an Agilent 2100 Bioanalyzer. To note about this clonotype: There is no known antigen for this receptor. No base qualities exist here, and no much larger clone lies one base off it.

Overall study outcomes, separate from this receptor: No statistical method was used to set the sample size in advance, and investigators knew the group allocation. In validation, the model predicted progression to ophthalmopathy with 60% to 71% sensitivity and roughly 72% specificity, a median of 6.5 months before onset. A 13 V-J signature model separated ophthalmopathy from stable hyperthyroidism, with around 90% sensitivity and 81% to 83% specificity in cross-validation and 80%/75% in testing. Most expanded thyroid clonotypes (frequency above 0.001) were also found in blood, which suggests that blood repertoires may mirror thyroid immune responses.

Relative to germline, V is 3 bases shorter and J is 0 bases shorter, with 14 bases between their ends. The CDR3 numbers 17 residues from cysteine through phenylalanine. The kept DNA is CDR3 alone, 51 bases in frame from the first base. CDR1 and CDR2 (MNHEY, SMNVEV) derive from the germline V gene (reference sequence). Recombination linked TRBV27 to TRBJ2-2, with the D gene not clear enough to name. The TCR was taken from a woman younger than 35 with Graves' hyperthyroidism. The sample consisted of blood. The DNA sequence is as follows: TGTGCCAGCAGTTTCCGAGGACGGCCCCCGAACACCGGGGAGCTGTTTTTT. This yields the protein CASSFRGRPPNTGELFF.